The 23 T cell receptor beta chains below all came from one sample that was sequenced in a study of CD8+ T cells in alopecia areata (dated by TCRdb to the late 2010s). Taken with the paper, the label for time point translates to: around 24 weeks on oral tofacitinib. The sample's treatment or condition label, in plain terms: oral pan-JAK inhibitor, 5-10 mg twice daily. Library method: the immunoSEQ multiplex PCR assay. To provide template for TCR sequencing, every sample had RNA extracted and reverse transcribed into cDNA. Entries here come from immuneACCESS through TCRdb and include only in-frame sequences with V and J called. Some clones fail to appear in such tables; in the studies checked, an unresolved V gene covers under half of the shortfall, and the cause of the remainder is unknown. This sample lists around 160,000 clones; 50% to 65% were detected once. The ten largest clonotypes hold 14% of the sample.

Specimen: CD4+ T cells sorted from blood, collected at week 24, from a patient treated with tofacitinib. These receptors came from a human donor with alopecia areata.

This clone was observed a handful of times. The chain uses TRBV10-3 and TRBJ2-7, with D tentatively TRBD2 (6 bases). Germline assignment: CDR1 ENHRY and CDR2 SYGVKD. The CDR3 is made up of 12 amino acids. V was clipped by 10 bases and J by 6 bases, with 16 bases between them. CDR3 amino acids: CASGLKPGEQYF. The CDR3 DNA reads TGTGCCAGCGGACTAAAACCGGGCGAGCAGTACTTC.

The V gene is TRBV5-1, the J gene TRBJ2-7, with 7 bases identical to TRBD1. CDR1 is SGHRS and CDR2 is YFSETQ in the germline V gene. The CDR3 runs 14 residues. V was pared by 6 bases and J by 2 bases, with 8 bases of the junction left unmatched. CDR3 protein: CASKGTVTTYEQYF. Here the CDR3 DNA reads TGCGCCAGCAAGGGGACAGTGACGACCTACGAGCAGTACTTC. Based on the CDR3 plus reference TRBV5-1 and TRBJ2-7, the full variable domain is KAGVTQTPRYLIKTRGQQVTLSCSPISGHRSVSWYQQTPGQGLQFLFEYFSETQRNKGNFPGRFSGRQFSNSRSEMNVSTLELGDSALYLCASKGTVTTYEQYFGPGTRLTVT.

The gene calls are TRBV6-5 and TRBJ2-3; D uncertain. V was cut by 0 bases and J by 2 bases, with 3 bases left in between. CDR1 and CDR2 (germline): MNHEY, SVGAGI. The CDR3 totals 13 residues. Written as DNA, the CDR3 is TGTGCCAGCAGTTACTCAATCACAGATACGCAGTATTTT. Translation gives CASSYSITDTQYF.

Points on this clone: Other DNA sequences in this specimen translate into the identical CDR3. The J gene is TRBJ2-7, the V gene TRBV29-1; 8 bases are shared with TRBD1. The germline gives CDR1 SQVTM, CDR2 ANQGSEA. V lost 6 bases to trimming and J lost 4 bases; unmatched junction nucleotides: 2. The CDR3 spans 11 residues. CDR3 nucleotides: TGCAGCGTCAACAGGGGGTACGAGCAGTACTTC. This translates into CSVNRGYEQYF.

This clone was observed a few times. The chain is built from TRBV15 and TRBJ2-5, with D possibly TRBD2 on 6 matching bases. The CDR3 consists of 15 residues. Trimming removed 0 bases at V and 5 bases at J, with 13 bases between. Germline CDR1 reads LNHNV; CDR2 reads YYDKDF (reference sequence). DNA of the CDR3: TGTGCCACCAGCAGAGATTATGGAGGGCAGGAGACCCAGTACTTC. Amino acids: CATSRDYGGQETQYF.

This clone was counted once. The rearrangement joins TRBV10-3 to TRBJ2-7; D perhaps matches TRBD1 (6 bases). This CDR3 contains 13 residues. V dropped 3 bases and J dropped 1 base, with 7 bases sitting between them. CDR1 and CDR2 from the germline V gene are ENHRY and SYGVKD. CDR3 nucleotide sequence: TGTGCCATCAGTGATGGGACATCCTACGAGCAGTACTTC. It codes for CAISDGTSYEQYF.

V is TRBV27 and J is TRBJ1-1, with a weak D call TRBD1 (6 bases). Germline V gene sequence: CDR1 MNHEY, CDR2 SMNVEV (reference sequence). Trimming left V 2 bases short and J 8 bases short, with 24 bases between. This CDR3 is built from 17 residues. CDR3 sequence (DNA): TGTGCCAGCAGTTTAACCGCTAGCGGAGGGGGGAATGGGGAAGCTTTCTTT. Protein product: CASSLTASGGGNGEAFF.

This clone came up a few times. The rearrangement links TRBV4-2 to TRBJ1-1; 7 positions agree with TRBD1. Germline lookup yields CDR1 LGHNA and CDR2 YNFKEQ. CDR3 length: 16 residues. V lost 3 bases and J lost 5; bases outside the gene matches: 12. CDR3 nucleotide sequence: TGTGCCAGCAGCCATCCACGGGCAGGGGGAATGACTGAAGCTTTCTTT. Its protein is CASSHPRAGGMTEAFF.

The CDR3 is CATRDRRNTEAFF. CDR3 DNA sequence: TGTGCCACCCGGGACAGGAGGAACACTGAAGCTTTCTTT. The chain uses TRBV6-1 and TRBJ1-1; the match to TRBD1 covers 8 bases. The CDR3 is 13 residues long. J gave up 1 base and V 10 bases, and 5 bases lay outside the gene matches. The germline gives CDR1 MNHNS, CDR2 SASEGT.

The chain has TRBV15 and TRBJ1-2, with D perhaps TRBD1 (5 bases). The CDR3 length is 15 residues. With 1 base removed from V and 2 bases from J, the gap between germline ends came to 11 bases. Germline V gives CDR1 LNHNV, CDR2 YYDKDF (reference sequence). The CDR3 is CATSRVTAENYGYTF. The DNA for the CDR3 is TGTGCCACCAGCAGAGTGACAGCCGAGAACTATGGCTACACCTTC.

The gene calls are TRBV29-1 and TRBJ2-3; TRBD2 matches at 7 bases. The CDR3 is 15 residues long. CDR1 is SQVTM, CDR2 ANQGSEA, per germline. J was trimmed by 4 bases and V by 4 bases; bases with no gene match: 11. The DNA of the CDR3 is TGCAGCGTTGGCCCTCGGGGGGAGCTAGCAGATACGCAGTATTTT. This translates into CSVGPRGELADTQYF.

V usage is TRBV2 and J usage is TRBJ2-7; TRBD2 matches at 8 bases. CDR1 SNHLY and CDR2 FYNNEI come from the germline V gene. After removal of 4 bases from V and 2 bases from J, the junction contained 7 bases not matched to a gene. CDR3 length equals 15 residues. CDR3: CASSAPGLVAYEQYF. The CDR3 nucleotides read TGTGCCAGCAGTGCCCCGGGACTAGTCGCCTACGAGCAGTACTTC. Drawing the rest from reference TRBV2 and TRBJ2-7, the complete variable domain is EPEVTQTPSHQVTQMGQEVILRCVPISNHLYFYWYRQILGQKVEFLVSFYNNEISEKSEIFDDQFSVERPDGSNFTLKIRSTKLEDSAMYFCASSAPGLVAYEQYFGPGTRLTVT.

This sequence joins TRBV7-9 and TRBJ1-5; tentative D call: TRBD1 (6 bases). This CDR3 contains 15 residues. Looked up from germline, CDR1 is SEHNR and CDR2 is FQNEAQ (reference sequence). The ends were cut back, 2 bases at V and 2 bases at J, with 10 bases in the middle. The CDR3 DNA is TGTGCCAGCAGCTTACAGGGGAGCGGCAATCAGCCCCAGCATTTT. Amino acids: CASSLQGSGNQPQHF. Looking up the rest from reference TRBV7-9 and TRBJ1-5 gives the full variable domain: DTGVSQNPRHKITKRGQNVTFRCDPISEHNRLYWYRQTLGQGPEFLTYFQNEAQLEKSRLLSDRFSAERPKGSFSTLEIQRTEQGDSAMYLCASSLQGSGNQPQHFGDGTRLSIL.

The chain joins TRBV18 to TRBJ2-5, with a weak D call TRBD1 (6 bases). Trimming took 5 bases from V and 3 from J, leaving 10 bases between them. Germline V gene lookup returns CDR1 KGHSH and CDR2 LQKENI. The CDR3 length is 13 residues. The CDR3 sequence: CASSLDREETQYF. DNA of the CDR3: TGTGCCAGCTCATTGGACAGAGAAGAGACCCAGTACTTC.

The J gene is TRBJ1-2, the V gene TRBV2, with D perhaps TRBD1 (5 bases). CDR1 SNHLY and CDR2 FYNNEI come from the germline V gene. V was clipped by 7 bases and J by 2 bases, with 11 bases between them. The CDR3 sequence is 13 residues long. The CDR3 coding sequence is TGTGCCAGCAATCTACAGGAGAACTATGGCTACACCTTC. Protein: CASNLQENYGYTF.

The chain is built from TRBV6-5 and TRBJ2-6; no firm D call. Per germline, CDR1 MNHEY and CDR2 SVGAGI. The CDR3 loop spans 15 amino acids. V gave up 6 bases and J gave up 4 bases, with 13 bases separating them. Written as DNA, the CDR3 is TGTGCCAGCAGGCCTGGGGAAGCCGGGGCCAACGTCCTGACTTTC. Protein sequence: CASRPGEAGANVLTF.

The CDR3 DNA sequence: TGTGCCAGCAGTGAATTCCAGGGCACTGAAGCTTTCTTT. Translation gives CASSEFQGTEAFF. The rearrangement joins TRBV6-1 to TRBJ1-1; possibly TRBD1 for D (5 bases). The V gene's germline CDR1 is MNHNS and CDR2 SASEGT. Trimming stripped 2 bases from V and 4 bases from J, with 8 bases between. CDR3 length: 13 amino acids.

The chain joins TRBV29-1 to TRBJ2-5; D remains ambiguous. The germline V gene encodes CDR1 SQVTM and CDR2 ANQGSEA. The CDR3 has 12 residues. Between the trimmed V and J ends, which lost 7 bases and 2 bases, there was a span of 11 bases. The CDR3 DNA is TGCAGCGGATCAACGCAACAAGAGACCCAGTACTTC. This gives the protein CSGSTQQETQYF.

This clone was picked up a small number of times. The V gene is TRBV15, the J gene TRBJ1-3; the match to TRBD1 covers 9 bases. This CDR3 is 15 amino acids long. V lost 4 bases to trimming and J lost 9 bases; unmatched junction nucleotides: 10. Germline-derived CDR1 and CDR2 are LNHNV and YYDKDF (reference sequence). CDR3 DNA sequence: TGTGCCACCAGCAAAAAGGACAGGGGTAGAGGCACCATATATTTT. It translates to CATSKKDRGRGTIYF. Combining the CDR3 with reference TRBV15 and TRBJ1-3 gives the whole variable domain DAMVIQNPRYQVTQFGKPVTLSCSQTLNHNVMYWYQQKSSQAPKLLFHYYDKDFNNEADTPDNFQSRRPNTSFCFLDIRSPGLGDTAMYLCATSKKDRGRGTIYFGEGSWLTVV.

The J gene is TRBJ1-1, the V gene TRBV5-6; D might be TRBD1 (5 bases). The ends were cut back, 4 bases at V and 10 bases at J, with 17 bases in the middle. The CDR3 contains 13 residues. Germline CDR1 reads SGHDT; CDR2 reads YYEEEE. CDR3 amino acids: CASSLVQGGGAFF. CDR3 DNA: TGTGCCAGCAGCCTTGTGCAGGGAGGAGGAGCTTTCTTT.

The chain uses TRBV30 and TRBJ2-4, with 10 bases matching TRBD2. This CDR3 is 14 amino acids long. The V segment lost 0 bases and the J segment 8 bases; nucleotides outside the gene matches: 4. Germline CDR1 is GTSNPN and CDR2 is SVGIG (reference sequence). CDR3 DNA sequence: TGTGCCTGGAGTGTACTAAGCGGGGGGGACATTCAGTACTTC. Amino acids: CAWSVLSGGDIQYF.

CDR3 coding DNA: TGTGCCTGGAGTCGCCTGCTCGGGGAGACCCAGTACTTC. This codes for CAWSRLLGETQYF. The rearrangement joins TRBV30 to TRBJ2-5; D gene uncertain. The CDR3 has 13 residues. Trimming removed 2 bases from V and 5 bases from J, with 12 bases in between. The germline V gene has CDR1 GTSNPN and CDR2 SVGIG (reference sequence).

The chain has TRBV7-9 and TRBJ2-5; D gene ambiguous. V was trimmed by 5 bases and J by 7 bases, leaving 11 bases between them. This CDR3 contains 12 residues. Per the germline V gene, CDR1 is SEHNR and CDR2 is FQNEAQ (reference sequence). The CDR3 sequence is CASSQRKVTQYF. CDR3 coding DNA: TGTGCCAGCAGCCAGCGTAAAGTGACCCAGTACTTC.